A single sample gave rise to the 2 T cell receptor beta chains below, sequenced in a study of CD8 T cells in ankylosing spondylitis. Study-wide points: One TCR beta motif, made up of seven to nine highly homologous variants, appeared characteristic of ankylosing spondylitis blood.

The antigens these receptors bind are not known. TCRdb processed the 5' RACE reads anew with MiXCR; each CDR3 protein has one entry. The table shows fewer than 500,000 distinct CDR3 sequences, with roughly 25% occurring only once. The source material was blood, either unsorted or a sorted T cell fraction (not recorded which). The receptors come from a male donor with ankylosing spondylitis.

The chain recombines TRBV15 with TRBJ2-2; the match to TRBD1 covers 8 bases. Germline loops: CDR1 LNHNV, CDR2 YYDKDF (reference sequence). The ends lost 1 base at V and 6 bases at J; junction bases unmatched: 7. CDR3 length: 16 amino acids. The CDR3 reads CATSRGNRGWAGELFF. As DNA, the CDR3 is TGTGCCACCAGCAGAGGAAACAGGGGGTGGGCCGGGGAGCTGTTTTTT. Variable domain in full (rest from reference TRBV15 and TRBJ2-2): DAMVIQNPRYQVTQFGKPVTLSCSQTLNHNVMYWYQQKSSQAPKLLFHYYDKDFNNEADTPDNFQSRRPNTSFCFLDIRSPGLGDTAMYLCATSRGNRGWAGELFFGEGSRLTVL.

This clonotype was seen more than once but under ten times. The chain is built from TRBV18 and TRBJ1-2, with 7 bases that match TRBD1. V lost 6 bases, J lost 0 bases, and 10 bases stayed unmatched. The CDR3 loop spans 16 amino acids. CDR1 KGHSH and CDR2 LQKENI come from the germline V gene. The CDR3 protein is CASSPFWDSANYGYTF. The CDR3 DNA sequence: TGTGCCAGCTCGCCTTTTTGGGACAGTGCTAACTATGGCTACACCTTC. Combining the CDR3 with reference TRBV18 and TRBJ1-2 gives the whole variable domain NAGVMQNPRHLVRRRGQEARLRCSPMKGHSHVYWYRQLPEEGLKFMVYLQKENIIDESGMPKERFSAEFPKEGPSILRIQQVVRGDSAAYFCASSPFWDSANYGYTFGSGTRLTVV.